A single TCR beta chain is shown here with its context. The V end was cut by 1 base, the J end by 0 bases, with 1 base between. Germline V gene lookup returns CDR1 MNHEY and CDR2 SVGEGT. This CDR3 is 14 amino acids long. The data originate from a study of control samples from healthy donors and cancer patients. Some clones are missing from TCRdb's copy, which holds only in-frame ones; the method was immunoSEQ multiplex PCR. The data hold 150,000 to 200,000 clones, with 85% to 95% observed a single time. This receptor was obtained from a man in his late teens or twenties in good health. Sequencing was performed on blood. The chain carries TRBV6-2 or TRBV6-3 and TRBJ2-6; D remains unclear. The CDR3 region is CASSYYSGANVLTF. DNA of the CDR3: TGTGCCAGCAGTTACTACTCTGGGGCCAACGTCCTGACTTTC.